This T cell receptor (beta chain) was recorded in a study of OX40 agonist ivuxolimab in advanced cancers. Study-level information: Patients with hepatocellular carcinoma, melanoma, renal cell or head and neck cancer made up the dose-escalation patients.

The repertoire was sequenced with immunoSEQ multiplex PCR; TCRdb's copy has only in-frame clones and lacks some. The table records 77,000 or so clones, approximately 80% of them present only once. Broader study findings: Certain nonresponding patients likewise had low normalized T-cell clonal expansion.

Regarding this clone: Its cognate antigen is unknown.

Germline values: CDR1 MNHEY, CDR2 SMNVEV (reference sequence). Trimming cost V 2 bases and J 1 base, with 11 bases left between them. The CDR3 has 15 amino acids. The J gene is TRBJ1-1, the V gene TRBV27, with a tentative D call TRBD1 (5 bases). The TCR sequence derives from an adult with an advanced solid tumor such as melanoma, head and neck, liver or kidney cancer. Sequenced here: CD4+ or CD8+ T cells sorted from blood, sampled in a trial of the OX40 agonist ivuxolimab. This CDR3 reads CASSLRGGENTEAFF. CDR3 sequence (DNA): TGTGCCAGCAGTTTACGGGGCGGAGAGAACACTGAAGCTTTCTTT.